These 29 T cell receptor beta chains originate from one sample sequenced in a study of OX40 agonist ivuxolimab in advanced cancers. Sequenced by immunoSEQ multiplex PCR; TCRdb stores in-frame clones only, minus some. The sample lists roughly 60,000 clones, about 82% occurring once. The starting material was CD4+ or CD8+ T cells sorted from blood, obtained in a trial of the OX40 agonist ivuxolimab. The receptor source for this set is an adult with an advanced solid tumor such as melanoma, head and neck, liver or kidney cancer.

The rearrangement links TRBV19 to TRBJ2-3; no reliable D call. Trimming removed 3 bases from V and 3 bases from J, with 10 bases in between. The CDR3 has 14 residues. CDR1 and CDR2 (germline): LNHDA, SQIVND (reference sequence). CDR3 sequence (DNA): TGTGCCAGTAGTATGGGCTACCCAACAGATACGCAGTATTTT. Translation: CASSMGYPTDTQYF.

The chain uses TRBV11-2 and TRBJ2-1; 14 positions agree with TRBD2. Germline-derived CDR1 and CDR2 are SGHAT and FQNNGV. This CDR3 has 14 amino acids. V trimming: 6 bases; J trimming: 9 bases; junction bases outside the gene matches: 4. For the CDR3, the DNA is TGTGCCAGCAGGTGGACTAGCGGGGGGCGTGAGCAGTTCTTC. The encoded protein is CASRWTSGGREQFF.

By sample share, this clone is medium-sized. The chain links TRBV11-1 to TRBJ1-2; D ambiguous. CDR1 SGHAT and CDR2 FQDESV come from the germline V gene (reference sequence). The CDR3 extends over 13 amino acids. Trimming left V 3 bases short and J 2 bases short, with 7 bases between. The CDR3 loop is CASSFPGNYGYTF. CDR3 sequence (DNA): TGTGCCAGCAGCTTTCCGGGAAACTATGGCTACACCTTC.

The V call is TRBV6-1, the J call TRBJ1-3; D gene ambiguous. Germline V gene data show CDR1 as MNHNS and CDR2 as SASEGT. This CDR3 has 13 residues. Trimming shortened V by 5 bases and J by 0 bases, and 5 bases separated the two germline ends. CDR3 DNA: TGTGCCAGCAGTCCTCACTCTGGAAACACCATATATTTT. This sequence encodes CASSPHSGNTIYF.

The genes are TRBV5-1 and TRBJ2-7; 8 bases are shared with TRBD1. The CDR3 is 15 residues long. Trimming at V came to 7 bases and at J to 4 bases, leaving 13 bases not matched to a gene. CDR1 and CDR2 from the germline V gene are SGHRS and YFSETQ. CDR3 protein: CASRWTGSRGYEQYF. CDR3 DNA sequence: TGCGCCAGCCGTTGGACAGGGTCGAGGGGGTACGAGCAGTACTTC.

The CDR3 reads CASSLDPTSEQYF. CDR3 bases: TGCGCCAGCAGCTTGGACCCGACCTCCGAGCAGTACTTC. The chain couples TRBV5-1 to TRBJ2-7; unclear D gene. The CDR3 is 13 residues long. V was clipped by 0 bases and J by 6 bases, with 10 bases between them. Per germline, CDR1 SGHRS and CDR2 YFSETQ. Supplemented by reference TRBV5-1 and TRBJ2-7, the full variable domain reads KAGVTQTPRYLIKTRGQQVTLSCSPISGHRSVSWYQQTPGQGLQFLFEYFSETQRNKGNFPGRFSGRQFSNSRSEMNVSTLELGDSALYLCASSLDPTSEQYFGPGTRLTVT.

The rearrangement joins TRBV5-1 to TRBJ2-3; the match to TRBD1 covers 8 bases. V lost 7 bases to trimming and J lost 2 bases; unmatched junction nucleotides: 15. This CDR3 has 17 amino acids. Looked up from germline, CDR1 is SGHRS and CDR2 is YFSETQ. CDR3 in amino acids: CASYVIPGQGATDTQYF. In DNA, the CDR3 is TGCGCCAGCTATGTCATCCCCGGCCAGGGGGCCACAGATACGCAGTATTTT.

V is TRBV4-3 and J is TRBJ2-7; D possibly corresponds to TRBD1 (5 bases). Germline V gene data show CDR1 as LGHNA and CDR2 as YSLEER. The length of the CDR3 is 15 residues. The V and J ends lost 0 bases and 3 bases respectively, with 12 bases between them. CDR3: CASSQEAGILYEQYF. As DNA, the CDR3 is TGCGCCAGCAGCCAAGAGGCAGGGATCCTCTACGAGCAGTACTTC.

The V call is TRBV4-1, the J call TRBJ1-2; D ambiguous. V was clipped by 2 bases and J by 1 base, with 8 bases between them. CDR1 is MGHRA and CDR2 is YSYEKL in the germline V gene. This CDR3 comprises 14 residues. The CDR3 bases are TGCGCCAGCAGCCAACCGACGGATAACTATGGCTACACCTTC. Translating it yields CASSQPTDNYGYTF.

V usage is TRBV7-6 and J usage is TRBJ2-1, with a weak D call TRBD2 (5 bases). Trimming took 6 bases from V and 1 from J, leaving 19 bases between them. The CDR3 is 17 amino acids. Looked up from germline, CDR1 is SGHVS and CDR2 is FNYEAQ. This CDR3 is CASSQGFTRSSYNEQFF. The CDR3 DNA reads TGTGCCAGCAGTCAAGGGTTTACTAGGAGTTCCTACAATGAGCAGTTCTTC. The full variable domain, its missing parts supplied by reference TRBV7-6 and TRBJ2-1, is GAGVSQSPRYKVTKRGQDVALRCDPISGHVSLYWYRQALGQGPEFLTYFNYEAQQDKSGLPNDRFSAERPEGSISTLTIQRTEQRDSAMYRCASSQGFTRSSYNEQFFGPGTRLTVL.

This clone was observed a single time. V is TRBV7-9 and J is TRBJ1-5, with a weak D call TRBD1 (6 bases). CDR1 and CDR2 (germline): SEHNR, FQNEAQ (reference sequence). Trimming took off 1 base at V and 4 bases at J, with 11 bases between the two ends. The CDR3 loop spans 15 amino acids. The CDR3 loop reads CASSLGGRGNQPQHF. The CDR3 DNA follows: TGTGCCAGCAGCTTAGGGGGCAGGGGTAATCAGCCCCAGCATTTT.

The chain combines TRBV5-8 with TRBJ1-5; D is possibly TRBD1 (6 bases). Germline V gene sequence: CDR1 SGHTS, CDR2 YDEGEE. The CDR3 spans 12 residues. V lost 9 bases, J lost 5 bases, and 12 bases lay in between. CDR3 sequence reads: CATGARDQPQHF. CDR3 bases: TGTGCCACGGGGGCGCGGGATCAGCCCCAGCATTTT. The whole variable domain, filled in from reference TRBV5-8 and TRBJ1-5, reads EAGVTQSPTHLIKTRGQQATLRCSPISGHTSVYWYQQALGLGLQFLLWYDEGEERNRGNFPPRFSGRQFPNYSSELNVNALELEDSALYLCATGARDQPQHFGDGTRLSIL.

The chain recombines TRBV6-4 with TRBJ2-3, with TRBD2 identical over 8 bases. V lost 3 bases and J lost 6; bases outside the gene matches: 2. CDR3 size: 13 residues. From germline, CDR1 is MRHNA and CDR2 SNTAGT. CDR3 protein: CASSEVAGDTQYF. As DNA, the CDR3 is TGTGCCAGCAGTGAGGTAGCGGGGGATACGCAGTATTTT.

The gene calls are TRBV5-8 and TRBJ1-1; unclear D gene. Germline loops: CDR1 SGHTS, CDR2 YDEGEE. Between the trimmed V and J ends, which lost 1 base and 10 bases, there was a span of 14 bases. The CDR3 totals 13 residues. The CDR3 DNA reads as TGTGCCAGCAGCTTGTACAACGGAGAGGGAGCTTTCTTT. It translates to CASSLYNGEGAFF.

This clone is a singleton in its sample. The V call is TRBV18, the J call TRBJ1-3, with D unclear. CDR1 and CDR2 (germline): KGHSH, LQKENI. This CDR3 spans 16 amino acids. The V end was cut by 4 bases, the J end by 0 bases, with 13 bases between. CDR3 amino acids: CASSRGPLNSGNTIYF. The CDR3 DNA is TGTGCCAGCTCACGAGGACCGCTCAACTCTGGAAACACCATATATTTT.

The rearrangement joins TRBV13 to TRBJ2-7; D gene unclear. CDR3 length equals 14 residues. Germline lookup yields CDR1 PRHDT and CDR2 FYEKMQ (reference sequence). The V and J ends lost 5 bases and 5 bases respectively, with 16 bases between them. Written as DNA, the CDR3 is TGTGCCAGCAGCCTCTCCTCGATAGGCAACGAGCAGTACTTC. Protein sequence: CASSLSSIGNEQYF.

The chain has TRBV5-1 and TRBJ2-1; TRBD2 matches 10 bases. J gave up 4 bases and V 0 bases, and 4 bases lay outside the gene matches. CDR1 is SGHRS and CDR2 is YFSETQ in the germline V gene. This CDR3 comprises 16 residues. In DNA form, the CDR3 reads TGCGCCAGCAGCTTGGCTGGGACTAGCGCTTACAATGAGCAGTTCTTC. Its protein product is CASSLAGTSAYNEQFF.

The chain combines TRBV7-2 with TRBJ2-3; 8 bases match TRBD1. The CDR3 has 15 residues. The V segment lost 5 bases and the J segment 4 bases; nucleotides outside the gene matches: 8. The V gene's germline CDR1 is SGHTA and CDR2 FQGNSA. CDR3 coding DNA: TGTGCCAGCAGCCCTGACAGGGGTCGGGCAGATACGCAGTATTTT. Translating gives CASSPDRGRADTQYF.

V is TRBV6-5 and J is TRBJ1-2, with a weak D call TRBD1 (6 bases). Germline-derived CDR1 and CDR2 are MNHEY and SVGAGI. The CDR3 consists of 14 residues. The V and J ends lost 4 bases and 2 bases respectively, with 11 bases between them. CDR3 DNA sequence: TGTGCCAGCAGTTCTCGTCAGGGGAACTATGGCTACACCTTC. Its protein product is CASSSRQGNYGYTF.

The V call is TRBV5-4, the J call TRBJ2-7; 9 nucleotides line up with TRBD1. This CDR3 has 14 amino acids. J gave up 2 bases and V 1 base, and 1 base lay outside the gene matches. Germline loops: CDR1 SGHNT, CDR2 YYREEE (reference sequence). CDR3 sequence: CASSLRQGAYEQYF. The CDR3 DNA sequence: TGTGCCAGCAGCTTGAGACAGGGGGCCTACGAGCAGTACTTC.

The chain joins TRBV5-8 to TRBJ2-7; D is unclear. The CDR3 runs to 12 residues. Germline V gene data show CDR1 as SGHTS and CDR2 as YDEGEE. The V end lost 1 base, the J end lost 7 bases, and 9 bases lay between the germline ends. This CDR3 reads CASSLRADEQYF. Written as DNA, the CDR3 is TGTGCCAGCAGCTTGAGGGCTGATGAGCAGTACTTC.

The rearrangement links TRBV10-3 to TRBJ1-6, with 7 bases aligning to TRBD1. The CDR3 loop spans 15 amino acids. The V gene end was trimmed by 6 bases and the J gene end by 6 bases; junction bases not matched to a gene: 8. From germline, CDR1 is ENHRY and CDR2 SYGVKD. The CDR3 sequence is CAISRDRDSNSPLHF. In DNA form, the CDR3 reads TGTGCCATCAGCCGAGACAGGGACAGTAATTCACCCCTCCACTTT.

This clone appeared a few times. CDR3 sequence: CAAGQSDQPQHF. In nucleotides, the CDR3 is TGTGCCGCGGGGCAGTCTGATCAGCCCCAGCATTTT. The chain uses TRBV6-5 and TRBJ1-5; D perhaps matches TRBD1 (5 bases). Per the germline V gene, CDR1 is MNHEY and CDR2 is SVGAGI. V lost 11 bases and J 5 bases, leaving 13 bases between the germline ends. The CDR3 is 12 residues long.

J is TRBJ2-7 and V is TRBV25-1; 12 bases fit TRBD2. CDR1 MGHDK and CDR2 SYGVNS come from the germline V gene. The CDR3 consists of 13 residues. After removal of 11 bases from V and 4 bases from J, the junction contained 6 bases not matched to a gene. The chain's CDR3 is CASLAGGPYEQYF. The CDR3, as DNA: TGTGCCTCCCTAGCGGGGGGGCCGTACGAGCAGTACTTC.

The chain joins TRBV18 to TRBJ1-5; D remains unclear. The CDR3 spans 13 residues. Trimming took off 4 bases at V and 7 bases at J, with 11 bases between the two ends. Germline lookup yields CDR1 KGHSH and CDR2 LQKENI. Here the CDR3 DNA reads TGTGCCAGCTCACTCCCCGACCGCCAGCCCCAGCATTTT. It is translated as CASSLPDRQPQHF.

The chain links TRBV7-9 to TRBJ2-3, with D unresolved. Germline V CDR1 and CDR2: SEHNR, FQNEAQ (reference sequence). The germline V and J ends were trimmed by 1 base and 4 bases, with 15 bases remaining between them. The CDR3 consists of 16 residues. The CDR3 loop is CASSLVFGPGADTQYF. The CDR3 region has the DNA TGTGCCAGCAGCTTAGTGTTTGGCCCCGGCGCAGATACGCAGTATTTT. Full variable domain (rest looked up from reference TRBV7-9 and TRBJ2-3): DTGVSQNPRHKITKRGQNVTFRCDPISEHNRLYWYRQTLGQGPEFLTYFQNEAQLEKSRLLSDRFSAERPKGSFSTLEIQRTEQGDSAMYLCASSLVFGPGADTQYFGPGTRLTVL.

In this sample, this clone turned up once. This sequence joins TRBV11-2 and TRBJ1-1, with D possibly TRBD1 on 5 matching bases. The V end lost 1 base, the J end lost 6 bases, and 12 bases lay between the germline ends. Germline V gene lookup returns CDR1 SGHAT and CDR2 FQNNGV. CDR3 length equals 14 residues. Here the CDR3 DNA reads TGTGCCAGCAGCTTAGGGGGGGAGTTCCCTGAAGCTTTCTTT. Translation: CASSLGGEFPEAFF.

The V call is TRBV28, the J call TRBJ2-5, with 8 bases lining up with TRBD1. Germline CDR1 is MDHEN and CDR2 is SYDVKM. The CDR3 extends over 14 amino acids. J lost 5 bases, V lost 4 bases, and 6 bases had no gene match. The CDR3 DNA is TGTGCCAGCAGTTCAGGGGGCGGTTTGGAGACCCAGTACTTC. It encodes CASSSGGGLETQYF.

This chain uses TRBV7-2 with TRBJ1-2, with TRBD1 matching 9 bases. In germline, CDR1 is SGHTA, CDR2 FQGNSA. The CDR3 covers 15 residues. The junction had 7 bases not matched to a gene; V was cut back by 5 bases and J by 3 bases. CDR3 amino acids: CASSLGTGSYYGYTF. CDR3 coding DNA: TGTGCCAGCAGCCTAGGGACAGGGTCTTACTATGGCTACACCTTC.